This T cell receptor (beta chain) was profiled in a study of blood T cell repertoires in COVID-19. About the research overall: The analysed material was cDNA or gDNA that came from T cells, B-cell-depleted T cells, or PBMCs.

In the original analysis: Amplifying reference gene primers gave estimates of nucleated cell counts. Assay: immunoSEQ multiplex PCR; the TCRdb copy retains only in-frame clones and omits some. Clone size and the V and J calls come from that table; the DNA yielded D and trimming. The repertoire includes approximately 110,000 clones, around 84% of them detected once, and approximately 1.5% sits in the top ten. Sequencing was performed on peripheral blood. The clonotype originates from a man aged 40-55 years with acute or convalescent COVID-19.

The CDR3 spells CASSSRREQYF. The CDR3 DNA follows: TGTGCCAGCAGCTCGCGGAGGGAGCAGTACTTC. This sequence joins TRBV12-3 or TRBV12-4 and TRBJ2-7; tentatively, D is TRBD2 (5 bases). The CDR3 length is 11 residues. The V gene lost 6 bases and the J gene lost 7 bases, with 10 bases spanning the gap.